This TCR beta chain was documented in a study of blood T cells in healthy people across ages. It was with a sample-barcoded 5' primer and a J-beta primer mix that a second PCR of about 6 to 11 cycles was run. TCRdb reanalysed the 5' RACE reads using MiXCR and keeps one entry per CDR3 protein. The data hold over a million distinct CDR3 sequences, with around 39% observed a single time. About this clonotype: Germline is not matched at one junction end, which may reflect a read error.

Germline V gives CDR1 SGHVS, CDR2 FNYEAQ. The CDR3 extends over 13 amino acids. This clonotype was sampled from a woman under 30 in good health. The chain joins TRBV7-6 to TRBJ2-1, with a possible D match to TRBD2 (6 bases). The sequenced sample consisted of blood. The CDR3 reads CASSLAGGNERFF. CDR3 coding DNA: TGTGCCAGCAGCTTAGCGGGGGGAAATGAGCGGTTCTTC.